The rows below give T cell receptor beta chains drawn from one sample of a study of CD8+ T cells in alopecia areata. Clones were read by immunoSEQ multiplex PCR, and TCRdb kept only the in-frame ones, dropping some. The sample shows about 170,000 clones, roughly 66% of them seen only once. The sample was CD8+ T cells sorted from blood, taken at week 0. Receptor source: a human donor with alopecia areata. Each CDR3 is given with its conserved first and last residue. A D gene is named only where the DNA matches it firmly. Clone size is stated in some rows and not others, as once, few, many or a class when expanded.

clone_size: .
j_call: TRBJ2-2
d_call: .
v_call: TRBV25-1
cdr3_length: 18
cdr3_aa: CASSGGHLRVPRTGELFF
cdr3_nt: TGTGCCAGCAGTGGGGGCCACCTACGGGTACCGCGGACCGGGGAGCTGTTTTTT

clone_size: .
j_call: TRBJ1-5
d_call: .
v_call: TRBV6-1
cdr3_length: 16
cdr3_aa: CASSEAPDSVNQPQHF
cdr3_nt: TGTGCCAGCAGTGAAGCCCCGGACAGCGTCAATCAGCCCCAGCATTTT

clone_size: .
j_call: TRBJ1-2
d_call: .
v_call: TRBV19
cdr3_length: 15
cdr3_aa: CATRWAEEANYGYTF
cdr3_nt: TGTGCCACCCGCTGGGCAGAAGAAGCTAACTATGGCTACACCTTC

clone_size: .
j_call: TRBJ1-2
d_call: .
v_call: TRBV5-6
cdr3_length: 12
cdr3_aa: CASSPGTTGYTF
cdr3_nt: TGTGCCAGCAGCCCCGGGACAACTGGCTACACCTTC

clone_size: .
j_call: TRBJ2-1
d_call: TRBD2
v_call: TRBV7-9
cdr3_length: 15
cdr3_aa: CASSLRDSSRGEQFF
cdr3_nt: TGTGCCAGCAGCCTCCGGGACTCCTCGCGGGGGGAGCAGTTCTTC

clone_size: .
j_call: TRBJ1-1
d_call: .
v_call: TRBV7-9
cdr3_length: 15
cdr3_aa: CASSRQGRVNTEAFF
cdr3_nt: TGTGCCAGCAGCCGACAAGGGAGGGTGAACACTGAAGCTTTCTTT

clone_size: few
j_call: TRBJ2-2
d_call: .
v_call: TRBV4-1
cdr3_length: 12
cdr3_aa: CASSPTGGELFF
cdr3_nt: TGCGCCAGCAGCCCTACCGGGGGGGAGCTGTTTTTT

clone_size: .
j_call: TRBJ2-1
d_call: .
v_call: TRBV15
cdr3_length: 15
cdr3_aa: CATSRDRVTDNEQFF
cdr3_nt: TGTGCCACCAGCAGAGACAGGGTTACTGACAATGAGCAGTTCTTC

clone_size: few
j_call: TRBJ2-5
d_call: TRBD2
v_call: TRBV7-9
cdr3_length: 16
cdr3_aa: CASSPPPGGAQETQYF
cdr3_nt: TGTGCCAGCAGCCCGCCTCCCGGGGGGGCCCAAGAGACCCAGTACTTC

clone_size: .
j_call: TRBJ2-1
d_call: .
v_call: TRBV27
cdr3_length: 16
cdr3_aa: CASSPSPSLSYNEQFF
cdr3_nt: TGTGCCAGCAGTCCATCCCCTAGCCTGTCCTACAATGAGCAGTTCTTC

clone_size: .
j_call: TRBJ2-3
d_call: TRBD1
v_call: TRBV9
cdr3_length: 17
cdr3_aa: CASSPETGGFSFDTQYF
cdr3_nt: TGTGCCAGCAGCCCGGAAACAGGGGGTTTTTCATTCGATACGCAGTATTTT

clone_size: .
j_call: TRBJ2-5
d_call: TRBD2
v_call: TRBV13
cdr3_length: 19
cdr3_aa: CASSSLLGLAGEVDETQYF
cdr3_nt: TGTGCCAGCAGCTCACTGTTAGGACTAGCGGGGGAAGTCGACGAGACCCAGTACTTC

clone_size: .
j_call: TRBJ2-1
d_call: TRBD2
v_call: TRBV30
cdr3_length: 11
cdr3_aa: CAWSVRGDKFF
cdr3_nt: TGTGCCTGGAGTGTACGGGGGGATAAGTTCTTC

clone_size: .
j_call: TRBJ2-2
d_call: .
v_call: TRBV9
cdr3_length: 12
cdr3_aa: CASSVGGQRLFF
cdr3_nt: TGTGCCAGCAGCGTAGGGGGACAAAGGCTGTTTTTT

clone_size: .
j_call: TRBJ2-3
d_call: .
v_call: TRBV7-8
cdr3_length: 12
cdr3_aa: CASSRIEGTQYF
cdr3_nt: TGTGCCAGCAGTCGTATAGAGGGTACGCAGTATTTT

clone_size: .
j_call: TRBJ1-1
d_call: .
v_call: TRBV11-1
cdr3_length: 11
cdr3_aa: CASSFGYKAFF
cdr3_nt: TGTGCCAGCAGCTTTGGCTACAAAGCTTTCTTT

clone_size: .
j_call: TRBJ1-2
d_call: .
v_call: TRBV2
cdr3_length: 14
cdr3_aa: CASSDVGANYGYTF
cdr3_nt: TGTGCCAGCAGTGATGTCGGCGCTAACTATGGCTACACCTTC

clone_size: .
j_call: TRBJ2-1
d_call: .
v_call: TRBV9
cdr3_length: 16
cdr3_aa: CASSVANGGPGDEQFF
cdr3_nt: TGTGCCAGCAGCGTAGCTAATGGGGGGCCGGGAGATGAGCAGTTCTTC

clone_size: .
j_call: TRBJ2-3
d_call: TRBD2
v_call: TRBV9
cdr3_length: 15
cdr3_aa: CASSVGGGSTDTQYF
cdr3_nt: TGTGCCAGCAGCGTAGGCGGGGGGAGCACAGATACGCAGTATTTT

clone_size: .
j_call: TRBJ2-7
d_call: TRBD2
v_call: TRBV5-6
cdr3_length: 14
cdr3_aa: CASSEGTSRIPEYF
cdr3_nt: TGTGCCAGCAGCGAAGGGACTAGTCGGATTCCAGAGTACTTC

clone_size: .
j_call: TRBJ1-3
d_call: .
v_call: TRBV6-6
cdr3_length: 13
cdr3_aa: CASSYAEGNTIYF
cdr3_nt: TGTGCCAGCAGTTACGCTGAGGGGAACACCATATATTTT

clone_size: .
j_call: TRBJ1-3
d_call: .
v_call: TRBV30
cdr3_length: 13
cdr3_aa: CAWTQGPGNTIYF
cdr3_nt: TGTGCCTGGACCCAGGGCCCTGGAAACACCATATATTTT

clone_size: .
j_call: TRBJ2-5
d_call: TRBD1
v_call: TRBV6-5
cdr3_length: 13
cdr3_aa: CASSSVRGETQYF
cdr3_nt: TGTGCCAGCAGTTCGGTCAGGGGGGAGACCCAGTACTTC

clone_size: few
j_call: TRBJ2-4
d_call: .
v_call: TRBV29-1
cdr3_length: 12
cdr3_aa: CSALNDKNIQYF
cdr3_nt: TGCAGCGCACTCAATGACAAAAACATTCAGTACTTC

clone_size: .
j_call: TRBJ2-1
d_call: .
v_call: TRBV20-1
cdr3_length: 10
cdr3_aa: CSAGNNEQFF
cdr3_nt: TGCAGTGCTGGAAACAATGAGCAGTTCTTC

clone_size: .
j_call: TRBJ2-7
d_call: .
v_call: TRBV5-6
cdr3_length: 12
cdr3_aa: CASSLEGYEQYF
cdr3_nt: TGTGCCAGCAGCTTGGAGGGATACGAGCAGTACTTC

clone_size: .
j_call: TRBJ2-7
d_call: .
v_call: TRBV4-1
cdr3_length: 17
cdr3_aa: CASSPPKTGTRSYEQYF
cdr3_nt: TGCGCCAGCAGCCCACCTAAAACCGGGACGCGCTCCTACGAGCAGTACTTC

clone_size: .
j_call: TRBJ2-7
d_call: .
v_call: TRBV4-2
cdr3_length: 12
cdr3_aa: CASSQDGYEQYF
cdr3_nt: TGTGCCAGCAGCCAAGACGGGTACGAGCAGTACTTC

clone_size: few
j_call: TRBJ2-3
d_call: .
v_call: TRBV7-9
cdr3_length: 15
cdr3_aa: CASSLSQGITDTQYF
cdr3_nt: TGTGCCAGCAGCTTGAGTCAAGGGATCACAGATACGCAGTATTTT

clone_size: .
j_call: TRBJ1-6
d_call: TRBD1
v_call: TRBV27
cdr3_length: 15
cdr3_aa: CASSPWTGGDSPLHF
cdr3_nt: TGTGCCAGCAGTCCGTGGACAGGGGGTGATTCACCCCTCCACTTT

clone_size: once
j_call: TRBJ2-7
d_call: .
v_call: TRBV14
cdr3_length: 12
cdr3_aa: CASSPGSYEQYF
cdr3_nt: TGTGCCAGCAGCCCCGGGAGCTACGAGCAGTACTTC

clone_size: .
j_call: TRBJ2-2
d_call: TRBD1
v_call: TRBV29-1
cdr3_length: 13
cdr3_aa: CSGGTGDTGELFF
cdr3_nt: TGCAGCGGGGGGACAGGGGACACCGGGGAGCTGTTTTTT

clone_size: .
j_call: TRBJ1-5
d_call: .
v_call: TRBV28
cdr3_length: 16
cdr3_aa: CASSTWARQAHQPQHF
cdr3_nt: TGTGCCAGCAGTACATGGGCCAGACAGGCACATCAGCCCCAGCATTTT

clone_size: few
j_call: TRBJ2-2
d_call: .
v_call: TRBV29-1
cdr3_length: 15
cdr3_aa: CSVPTLGANTGELFF
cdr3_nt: TGCAGCGTCCCTACCCTGGGGGCGAACACCGGGGAGCTGTTTTTT

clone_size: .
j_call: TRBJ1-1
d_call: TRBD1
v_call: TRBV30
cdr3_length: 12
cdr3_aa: CAWSGGQGRAFF
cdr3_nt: TGTGCCTGGAGTGGGGGACAGGGACGGGCTTTCTTT

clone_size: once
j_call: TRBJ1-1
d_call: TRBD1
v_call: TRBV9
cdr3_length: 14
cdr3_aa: CASSVALRGPEAFF
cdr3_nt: TGTGCCAGCAGCGTAGCTCTCAGGGGGCCTGAAGCTTTCTTT

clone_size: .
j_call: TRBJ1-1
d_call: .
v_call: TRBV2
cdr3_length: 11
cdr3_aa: CASSDRGWTFF
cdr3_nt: TGTGCCAGCAGTGACAGGGGTTGGACTTTCTTT

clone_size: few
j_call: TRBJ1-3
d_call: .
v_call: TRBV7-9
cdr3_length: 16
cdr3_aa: CASRTGASPSGNTIYF
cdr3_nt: TGTGCCAGCAGAACGGGCGCCAGCCCCTCTGGAAACACCATATATTTT

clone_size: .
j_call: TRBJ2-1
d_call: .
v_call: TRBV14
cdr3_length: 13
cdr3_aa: CASSQEGLNEQFF
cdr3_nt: TGTGCCAGCAGCCAAGAAGGGCTAAATGAGCAGTTCTTC

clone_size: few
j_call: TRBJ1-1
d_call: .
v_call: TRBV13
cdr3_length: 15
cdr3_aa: CASSSLKPMNTEAFF
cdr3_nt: TGTGCCAGCAGCTCCCTAAAACCCATGAACACTGAAGCTTTCTTT

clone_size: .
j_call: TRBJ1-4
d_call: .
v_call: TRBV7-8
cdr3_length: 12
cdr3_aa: CASSLTQEKLFF
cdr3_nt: TGTGCCAGCAGCTTAACGCAAGAAAAACTGTTTTTT

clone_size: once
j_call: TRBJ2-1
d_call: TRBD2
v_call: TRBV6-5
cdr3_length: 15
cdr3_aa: CASSPTSGGENEQFF
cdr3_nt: TGTGCCAGCAGCCCAACTAGCGGGGGGGAAAATGAGCAGTTCTTC

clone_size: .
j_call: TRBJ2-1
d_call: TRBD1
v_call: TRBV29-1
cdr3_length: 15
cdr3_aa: CSVDLSGQGYNEQFF
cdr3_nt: TGCAGCGTTGATCTCTCGGGACAGGGGTACAATGAGCAGTTCTTC

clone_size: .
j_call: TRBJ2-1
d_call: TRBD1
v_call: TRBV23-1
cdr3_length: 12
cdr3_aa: CASRTGGHEQFF
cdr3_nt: TGCGCCAGCAGAACAGGGGGCCATGAGCAGTTCTTC

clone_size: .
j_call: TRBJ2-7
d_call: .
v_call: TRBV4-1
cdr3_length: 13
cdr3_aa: CASSQGASYEQYF
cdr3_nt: TGCGCCAGCAGCCAGGGGGCCTCCTACGAGCAGTACTTC

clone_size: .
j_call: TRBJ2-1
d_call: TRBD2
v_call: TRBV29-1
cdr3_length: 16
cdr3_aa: CSVEGLAGATYNEQFF
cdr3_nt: TGCAGCGTTGAGGGACTAGCGGGGGCCACCTACAATGAGCAGTTCTTC

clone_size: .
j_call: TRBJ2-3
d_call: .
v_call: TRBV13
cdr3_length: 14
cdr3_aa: CASSLGGSTDTQYF
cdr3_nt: TGTGCCAGCAGCTTAGGCGGGAGCACAGATACGCAGTATTTT